Reported below is one T cell receptor beta chain. Its antigen is unidentified. There are 17 residues in the CDR3. From germline, CDR1 is SGHNT and CDR2 YYREEE (reference sequence). With 0 bases clipped from V and 0 bases from J, the junction kept 9 bases outside the gene matches. The sample belongs to a study of immune evolution from preneoplasia to lung adenocarcinoma. Across the study: HLA loss of heterozygosity: approximately 7.5% AIS, over 12% MIA, approximately 35% ADC, none AAH.

Regarding the study as a whole: Top clone share appeared to fall from AAH through AIS, MIA, adenocarcinoma.

Profiled with immunoSEQ multiplex PCR; TCRdb holds only in-frame clones, not every one. The sample has about 21,000 clones; roughly 80% are singletons. The chain employs TRBV5-4 and TRBJ2-7, with 7 bases lining up with TRBD2. The receptor was derived from a person aged 55 to 75 with lung adenocarcinoma. What was sequenced was FFPE invasive lung adenocarcinoma tissue. The CDR3 sequence: CASSLDIRSGFSYEQYF. CDR3 sequence (DNA): TGTGCCAGCAGCTTGGATATCCGTAGCGGGTTCTCCTACGAGCAGTACTTC.